These 9 T cell receptor beta chains came from one sample sequenced in a study of cytomegalovirus exposure and HLA in healthy donors (dated by TCRdb to 2016 to 2017). Library generation was performed with the immunoSEQ multiplex PCR assay. The multiplex PCR relied on a mix of 60 forward primers for TCR Vbeta segments and 13 reverse primers for TCR Jbeta segments. This immuneACCESS table, as held by TCRdb, lists in-frame sequences with V and J called but not all clones. Of the missing ones, under half trace to an unresolved V gene in checked studies; the others have no known cause. The sample table contains some 110,000 clones; only one count was recorded for 76% of them. The ten largest clones represent roughly 8% of the sample. Sequenced: PBMCs. The receptors derive from a middle-aged man in good health and CMV-seropositive.

The rearrangement links TRBV7-2 to TRBJ2-1; 12 bases fit TRBD1. Germline V CDR1 and CDR2: SGHTA, FQGNSA. With 5 bases clipped from V and 11 bases from J, the junction kept 10 bases outside the gene matches. The CDR3 runs 15 residues. CDR3: CASSRRDRGRDKQFF. CDR3 coding DNA: TGTGCCAGCAGCCGACGGGACAGGGGGCGCGACAAGCAGTTCTTC.

The chain carries TRBV5-1 and TRBJ2-7; tentatively, D is TRBD2 (6 bases). The V end was cut by 0 bases, the J end by 6 bases, with 19 bases between. Germline assignment: CDR1 SGHRS and CDR2 YFSETQ. The CDR3 has 16 residues. In DNA form, the CDR3 reads TGCGCCAGCAGCTTGGCTGCGGGACCGGGGCGGGGCGAGCAGTACTTC. This gives the protein CASSLAAGPGRGEQYF.

This chain links TRBV7-2 with TRBJ1-1, with no clear D. CDR3 length equals 13 residues. V lost 1 base, J lost 4 bases, and 7 bases lay in between. CDR1 is SGHTA, CDR2 FQGNSA, per germline. CDR3 coding DNA: TGTGCCAGCAGCTTAGAAGGACTCACTGAAGCTTTCTTT. Protein product: CASSLEGLTEAFF.

This clone appeared once. The V gene is TRBV7-3, the J gene TRBJ2-7; 8 bases align to TRBD2. CDR1 and CDR2 from the germline V gene are SGHTA and FQGTGA. The CDR3 length is 15 residues. Losses at the gene ends were 5 bases for V and 2 bases for J; bases not matched to a gene: 8. The CDR3 region is CASSVNGGGPYEQYF. The CDR3 bases are TGTGCCAGCAGCGTAAACGGCGGGGGGCCCTACGAGCAGTACTTC.

V and J are TRBV4-2 and TRBJ1-2, with 10 bases aligning to TRBD1. In germline, CDR1 is LGHNA, CDR2 YNFKEQ. V trimming: 2 bases; J trimming: 4 bases; junction bases outside the gene matches: 7. This CDR3 region has 16 residues. CDR3 region: CASSQLPGQGIYGYTF. CDR3 in DNA: TGTGCCAGCAGCCAACTTCCGGGACAGGGGATCTATGGCTACACCTTC.

This sequence joins TRBV6-1 and TRBJ1-1, with TRBD1 as a possible D gene (6 bases). Germline assignment: CDR1 MNHNS and CDR2 SASEGT. The length of the CDR3 is 15 residues. Trimming removed 6 bases from V and 5 bases from J, with 19 bases in between. As DNA, the CDR3 is TGTGCCAGCAGGCGCCGGGGGGAGAGGGGGACTGAAGCTTTCTTT. Protein sequence: CASRRRGERGTEAFF.

The chain has TRBV6-5 and TRBJ1-2; TRBD1 aligns across 10 bases. The CDR3 contains 15 residues. V lost 6 bases and J lost 3; bases outside the gene matches: 7. From germline, CDR1 is MNHEY and CDR2 SVGAGI. CDR3 in amino acids: CASRTTGGGDYGYTF. For the CDR3, the DNA is TGTGCCAGCAGAACGACAGGGGGCGGAGACTATGGCTACACCTTC.

V usage is TRBV27 and J usage is TRBJ2-1; weak D call: TRBD1 (6 bases). The CDR3 runs 14 residues. The V end was cut by 3 bases, the J end by 4 bases, with 10 bases between. CDR1 is MNHEY, CDR2 SMNVEV, per germline (reference sequence). CDR3 nucleotide sequence: TGTGCCAGCAGTTTGTACAGGGCTTACAATGAGCAGTTCTTC. Protein: CASSLYRAYNEQFF.

CDR3 region: CASSGTAGFHGNTIYF. In DNA, the CDR3 is TGTGCCAGCAGTGGGACGGCAGGGTTTCATGGAAACACCATATATTTT. The rearrangement links TRBV2 to TRBJ1-3; possibly TRBD1 for D (5 bases). The CDR3 loop spans 16 amino acids. Germline values: CDR1 SNHLY, CDR2 FYNNEI. The V end was cut by 4 bases, the J end by 3 bases, with 16 bases between.